Below, one T cell receptor beta chain is given with its context. This entry is derived from a study of blood T cell repertoires in COVID-19. Trimming took off 0 bases at V and 1 base at J, with 9 bases between the two ends. The germline gives CDR1 LNHNV, CDR2 YYDKDF (reference sequence). This CDR3 contains 15 residues. Per the original data handling: Nucleated cell counts were estimated from reference gene primer amplification. TCRdb's copy holds only in-frame clones and misses some; the assay was immunoSEQ multiplex PCR. D and trimming come from the DNA, and the V and J calls and clone size come from that table. The sample shows tens of thousands of clones, about 88% of them seen only once.

The V call is TRBV15, the J call TRBJ1-1, with D unresolved. This clonotype originated in a woman aged 35 to 49 who had recovered from COVID-19. The sample comprised PBMCs or T cells enriched from blood (not recorded which). CDR3 sequence reads: CATSRDPATNTEAFF. The CDR3 region has the DNA TGTGCCACCAGCAGAGATCCCGCTACGAACACTGAAGCTTTCTTT. The variable domain in full, completed from reference TRBV15 and TRBJ1-1, reads DAMVIQNPRYQVTQFGKPVTLSCSQTLNHNVMYWYQQKSSQAPKLLFHYYDKDFNNEADTPDNFQSRRPNTSFCFLDIRSPGLGDTAMYLCATSRDPATNTEAFFGQGTRLTVV.